This TCR beta chain was retrieved from a study of blood T cell repertoires in COVID-19. The method was immunoSEQ multiplex PCR; TCRdb's version includes in-frame clones alone and lacks a portion of them. This repertoire shows about 150,000 clones, about 81% found once; its top ten account for 7.3%. This sequence originates from a man aged 45-65 years who had recovered from COVID-19. Sequenced sample: PBMCs or T cells enriched from blood (not recorded which).

The CDR3 region is CASSQSQGDEQYF. CDR3 nucleotide sequence: TGCGCCAGCAGCCAATCCCAGGGCGACGAGCAGTACTTC. The chain employs TRBV4-1 and TRBJ2-7; TRBD1 might be the D (5 bases). Germline loops: CDR1 MGHRA, CDR2 YSYEKL. The CDR3 has 13 residues. V lost 2 bases and J lost 5, with 10 bases in between.